The 4 T cell receptor beta chains reported below all come from one sample, sequenced in a study of shared clonotypes between healthy human individuals. TCRdb keeps only in-frame clones here, not all; method: immunoSEQ multiplex PCR. The repertoire holds roughly 500,000 clones, with roughly 77% as singletons. The sequencing input was PBMCs. The receptors derive from a woman in her 40s in good health. Some clones in this sample may be carry-over from other donors' samples.

V is TRBV28 and J is TRBJ2-2; D not certain. From germline, CDR1 is MDHEN and CDR2 SYDVKM. Deletions cut 6 bases from V and 7 bases from J, with 9 bases between. The CDR3 totals 12 residues. Written as DNA, the CDR3 is TGTGCCAGCAGGGACCCGGGCGGGGAGCTGTTTTTT. This encodes CASRDPGGELFF.

This clone was seen only once. This chain connects TRBV10-3 to TRBJ2-1, with D possibly being TRBD2 (7 bases). From germline, CDR1 is ENHRY and CDR2 SYGVKD. The CDR3 has 16 amino acids. V lost 2 bases to trimming and J lost 4 bases, with 15 bases between them. The CDR3 nucleotides are TGTGCCATCAGTGAGCCGGGTAGGGGGGGTTACAATGAGCAGTTCTTC. Translation gives CAISEPGRGGYNEQFF.

The chain has TRBV4-2 and TRBJ2-3, with D hard to call. CDR1 is LGHNA and CDR2 is YNFKEQ in the germline V gene. This CDR3 comprises 13 residues. V gave up 4 bases and J gave up 5 bases, with 10 bases separating them. The CDR3 DNA sequence: TGTGCCAGCAGCCCCCACCCCAGAGATACGCAGTATTTT. This encodes CASSPHPRDTQYF.

The chain couples TRBV12-5 to TRBJ2-1; 7 bases agree with TRBD1. The CDR3 loop spans 16 amino acids. V gave up 5 bases and J gave up 7 bases; unmatched junction bases: 14. In germline, CDR1 is LGHNT, CDR2 FRNRAP. CDR3 DNA sequence: TGTGCTAGTGGTCCCCCGCTGACAGGGTGGGGTAATGAGCAGTTCTTC. Translating gives CASGPPLTGWGNEQFF.